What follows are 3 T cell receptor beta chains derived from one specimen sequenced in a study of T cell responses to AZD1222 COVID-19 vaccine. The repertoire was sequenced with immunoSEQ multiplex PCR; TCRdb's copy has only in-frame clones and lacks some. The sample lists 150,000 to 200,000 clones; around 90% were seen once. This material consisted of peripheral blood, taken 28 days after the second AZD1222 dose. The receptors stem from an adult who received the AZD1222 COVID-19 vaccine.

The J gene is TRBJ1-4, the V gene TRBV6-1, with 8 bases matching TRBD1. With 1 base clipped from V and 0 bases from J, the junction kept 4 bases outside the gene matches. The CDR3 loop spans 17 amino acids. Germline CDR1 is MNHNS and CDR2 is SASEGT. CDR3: CASSEDRGSSTNEKLFF. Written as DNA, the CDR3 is TGTGCCAGCAGTGAAGACAGGGGGTCTTCAACTAATGAAAAACTGTTTTTT.

The CDR3 bases are TGTGCCAGCAGCTTAGGGACTAGCGGGTGGCATGAGCAGTTCTTC. Encoded protein: CASSLGTSGWHEQFF. This rearrangement joins TRBV11-2 to TRBJ2-1; TRBD2 matches at 11 bases. The trim removed 1 base at V and 8 bases at J, leaving 4 bases unmatched. The CDR3 is made up of 15 amino acids. Germline V gene sequence: CDR1 SGHAT, CDR2 FQNNGV. The full variable domain, in which reference TRBV11-2 and TRBJ2-1 provide the parts outside the CDR3, is EAGVAQSPRYKIIEKRQSVAFWCNPISGHATLYWYQQILGQGPKLLIQFQNNGVVDDSQLPKDRFSAERLKGVDSTLKIQPAKLEDSAVYLCASSLGTSGWHEQFFGPGTRLTVL.

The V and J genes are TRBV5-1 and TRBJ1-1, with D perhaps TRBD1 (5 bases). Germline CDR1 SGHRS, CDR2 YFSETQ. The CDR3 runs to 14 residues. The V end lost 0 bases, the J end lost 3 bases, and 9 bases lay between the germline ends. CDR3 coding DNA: TGCGCCAGCAGCTTGGAAGGGGCGCACACTGAAGCTTTCTTT. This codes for CASSLEGAHTEAFF. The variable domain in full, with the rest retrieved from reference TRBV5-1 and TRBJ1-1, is KAGVTQTPRYLIKTRGQQVTLSCSPISGHRSVSWYQQTPGQGLQFLFEYFSETQRNKGNFPGRFSGRQFSNSRSEMNVSTLELGDSALYLCASSLEGAHTEAFFGQGTRLTVV.